This T cell receptor (beta chain) was captured in a study of blood T cell repertoires in COVID-19. Study information: Sites in the United States, Italy and Spain provided acute and convalescent COVID-19 samples.

Original processing notes: Reference gene primer amplification in the assay estimated nucleated cell counts. Method: immunoSEQ multiplex PCR; TCRdb's copy keeps in-frame clones and lacks some. The V and J calls and clone size are taken from that table; D and trimming were inferred from the DNA. Seen here are 70,000 to 85,000 clones, around 79% observed once, and the top ten hold 9.5% to 15%. Sequencing was carried out using peripheral blood. The receptor comes from a man aged 80 or over with acute or convalescent COVID-19.

CDR3: CASSESGFTSEAFF. CDR3 nucleotides: TGTGCCAGCAGTGAATCAGGGTTCACTAGCGAAGCTTTCTTT. This chain connects TRBV25-1 to TRBJ1-1; D is perhaps TRBD1 (5 bases). CDR3 length: 14 residues. Trimming took 1 base from V and 8 from J, leaving 14 bases between them. Per the germline V gene, CDR1 is MGHDK and CDR2 is SYGVNS.